This entry lists 29 T cell receptor beta chains sequenced from one sample in a study of post-analysis software for immune sequencing data. Study-wide results and caveats: Higher frequency in patients than in controls was seen for about five TRBV segments, with TRBV5-6, TRBV5-1 and TRBV20-1 among them.

Unique-molecular-identifier-tagged TCR beta cDNA libraries were used. Using its own MiXCR run on the PCR reads, TCRdb lists one record per CDR3 protein. The sample consists of hundreds of thousands of distinct CDR3 sequences, about 27% of them appearing once. These TCRs are of unknown antigen specificity. Material for sequencing was blood. Receptor source: a girl aged 5 to 17 with multiple sclerosis.

This clonotype was seen more than once but under ten times. The chain combines TRBV29-1 with TRBJ2-5; no firm D call. Trimming stripped 4 bases from V and 11 bases from J, with 14 bases between. Looked up from germline, CDR1 is SQVTM and CDR2 is ANQGSEA. This CDR3 region has 11 residues. The CDR3 region has the DNA TGCAGCGTTGTTAGGGCCCTTTTGCAGTACTTC. Protein product: CSVVRALLQYF.

The genes are TRBV20-1 and TRBJ2-3; no firm D call. The CDR3 covers 16 residues. Trimming removed 1 base at V and 0 bases at J, with 14 bases between. Germline assignment: CDR1 DFQATT and CDR2 SNEGSKA (reference sequence). As DNA, the CDR3 is TGCAGTGCTAGAGGGATTCGGGCCCTTAGCACAGATACGCAGTATTTT. Translation gives CSARGIRALSTDTQYF.

As for this clonotype: Sequence at one end of the junction differs from germline and may be a read error. V gene TRBV7-7 combines with J gene TRBJ2-1, with D maybe TRBD2 (6 bases). The germline V gene encodes CDR1 SSHAT and CDR2 FNYEAQ (reference sequence). This CDR3 has 15 amino acids. CDR3: CASSIRWGGYNEQFF. The CDR3 DNA follows: TGTGCTAGCAGCATAAGGTGGGGAGGCTACAATGAGCAGTTCTTC.

This clonotype was recorded many times. This chain connects TRBV29-1 to TRBJ2-3, with TRBD2 identical over 7 bases. The CDR3 is made up of 13 amino acids. V shed 3 bases and J 6 bases; nucleotides not matched to a gene: 6. Germline V gives CDR1 SQVTM, CDR2 ANQGSEA. The CDR3 region is CSVDRGSPDTQYF. For the CDR3, the DNA is TGCAGCGTTGACCGCGGGAGCCCCGATACGCAGTATTTT.

J is TRBJ2-2 and V is TRBV15, with TRBD1 as a possible D gene (6 bases). Per germline, CDR1 LNHNV and CDR2 YYDKDF (reference sequence). The V end was cut by 4 bases, the J end by 6 bases, with 18 bases between. The length of the CDR3 is 16 residues. The CDR3 nucleotides are TGTGCCACCAGCAAGGACAGCCGAGGAGCGGCCGGGGAGCTGTTTTTT. Residues: CATSKDSRGAAGELFF.

The chain employs TRBV4-3 and TRBJ1-2, with no clear D. Germline V gene lookup returns CDR1 LGHNA and CDR2 YSLEER. V was trimmed by 0 bases and J by 4 bases, leaving 12 bases between them. The CDR3 extends over 15 amino acids. CDR3 protein: CASSQDLQLAYGYTF. Here the CDR3 DNA reads TGCGCCAGCAGCCAAGATCTACAGCTTGCCTATGGCTACACCTTC.

Concerning this clonotype itself: The junction and the germline gene differ at one end; a read error may be behind it. The CDR3 loop reads CASSLGESNQSQHF. In DNA, the CDR3 is TGTGCCAGCAGCCTGGGGGAAAGCAATCAGTCCCAGCATTTT. V is TRBV12-3 or TRBV12-4 and J is TRBJ1-5; D is possibly TRBD1 (5 bases). The CDR3 sequence is 14 residues long.

To note about this clonotype: Relative to the germline gene, one junction end is altered; a read error may explain this. The chain combines TRBV15 with TRBJ2-5; 8 bases agree with TRBD1. The germline gives CDR1 LNHNV, CDR2 YYDKDF (reference sequence). This CDR3 has 14 amino acids. The CDR3 region has the DNA TGTGTCACCAGCAGAGGGACAGGTCAAGAGACCCAGTACTTC. It encodes CVTSRGTGQETQYF.

Comment on this clonotype: Possible read error: a much larger clone is one base away. The chain recombines TRBV29-1 with TRBJ2-3; D is uncertain. CDR3 length equals 16 residues. V dropped 1 base and J dropped 0 bases, with 14 bases sitting between them. Looked up from germline, CDR1 is SQVTM and CDR2 is ANQGSEA. In DNA, the CDR3 is TGCAGCGTTGAAGGGGAAGGCGCGACTAGCACAGATACGCAGTATTTT. Its translation: CSVEGEGATSTDTQYF.

This clonotype was seen repeatedly, ten times or more. The chain is built from TRBV6-5 and TRBJ2-7, with D possibly TRBD1 on 6 matching bases. In germline, CDR1 is MNHEY, CDR2 SVGAGI. The CDR3 consists of 14 residues. V lost 4 bases to trimming and J lost 5 bases, with 15 bases between them. CDR3 amino acids: CASSFGQLGNEQYF. Here the CDR3 DNA reads TGTGCCAGCAGTTTCGGACAGCTGGGGAACGAGCAGTACTTC.

V is TRBV19 and J is TRBJ2-2; a possible D gene is TRBD1 (7 bases). The V gene's germline CDR1 is LNHDA and CDR2 SQIVND (reference sequence). V shed 6 bases and J shed 0 bases, with 20 bases lying between them. This CDR3 has 18 residues. In DNA, the CDR3 is TGTGCCAGTAGCAACACGCGGGACAGCCTAACGAACACCGGGGAGCTGTTTTTT. Amino acids: CASSNTRDSLTNTGELFF.

This clonotype came up a few times. The chain carries TRBV2 and TRBJ2-3; D remains unclear. Germline-derived CDR1 and CDR2 are SNHLY and FYNNEI. V shed 7 bases and J shed 0 bases, with 11 bases lying between them. CDR3 length: 14 residues. CDR3 bases: TGTGCCAGCACGCGGCTGATTAGCACAGATACGCAGTATTTT. It translates to CASTRLISTDTQYF.

This clonotype was counted once. J is TRBJ2-7 and V is TRBV10-3, with 9 bases lining up with TRBD1. Germline CDR1 and CDR2: ENHRY and SYGVKD. This CDR3 has 14 amino acids. J was trimmed by 3 bases and V by 6 bases; bases with no gene match: 6. The CDR3 DNA is TGTGCCATCAGCGGGACAGGGACAGACTACGAGCAGTACTTC. Translating gives CAISGTGTDYEQYF.

The chain is built from TRBV15 and TRBJ2-5; 8 positions agree with TRBD1. Near its end, the DNA agrees better with TRBJ2-7, so the J call may be wrong. The CDR3 sequence is 14 residues long. CDR1 and CDR2 (germline): LNHNV, YYDKDF (reference sequence). The CDR3 nucleotides are TGTGCCACCAGCAGGCCTGGACAGGGCAACGAGCAGTACTTC. Residues: CATSRPGQGNEQYF.

The chain joins TRBV3-1 to TRBJ2-1; D is perhaps TRBD1 (6 bases). This CDR3 comprises 14 residues. CDR1 and CDR2 from the germline V gene are LGHDT and YNNKEL (reference sequence). V was pared by 3 bases and J by 6 bases, with 12 bases between. The CDR3 DNA sequence: TGTGCCAGCAGCCATAACAGGGTTTCCAATGAGCAGTTCTTC. Its protein product is CASSHNRVSNEQFF.

Note on this clonotype: A much larger clonotype is one base distant, so this may be a read error. J is TRBJ2-7 and V is TRBV20-1; 7 bases agree with TRBD1. The V gene's germline CDR1 is DFQATT and CDR2 SNEGSKA (reference sequence). This CDR3 spans 12 amino acids. CDR3 residues: CRASDRDNEQYF. The CDR3 bases are TGCAGGGCATCAGACAGGGATAACGAGCAGTACTTC.

The CDR3, as DNA: TGCGCCAGCAGCCCGCAAAGAGGGAGGGCCTCGAGGGAGCAGTACTTC. As protein: CASSPQRGRASREQYF. The J gene is TRBJ2-7, the V gene TRBV4-3, with 7 positions matching TRBD2. The length of the CDR3 is 16 residues. Trimming cost V 4 bases and J 7 bases; bases outside gene matches: 16. The germline gives CDR1 LGHNA, CDR2 YSLEER.

The chain links TRBV29-1 to TRBJ1-1, with D unresolved. Germline CDR1 SQVTM, CDR2 ANQGSEA. This CDR3 has 13 amino acids. V lost 2 bases to trimming and J lost 2 bases, with 9 bases between them. The CDR3 region has the DNA TGCAGCGTTGAACGGCAGCTCAACACTGAAGCTTTCTTT. Its protein product is CSVERQLNTEAFF.

The chain uses TRBV11-2 and TRBJ2-7; 16 nucleotides match TRBD2. The DNA end is a closer match to TRBJ2-4, so the J assignment may be wrong. This CDR3 is built from 21 residues. Germline CDR1 and CDR2: SGHAT and FQNNGV. The CDR3 loop is CASSSLPTGLAGGEAKNIQYF. The CDR3 bases are TGTGCCAGCAGCTCCCTACCTACGGGACTAGCGGGAGGGGAGGCCAAAAACATTCAGTACTTC.

The rearrangement joins TRBV20-1 to TRBJ1-2, with 11 bases fitting TRBD1. The junction had 13 bases not matched to a gene; V was cut back by 6 bases and J by 1 base. The CDR3 is 17 amino acids. CDR1 and CDR2 (germline): DFQATT, SNEGSKA (reference sequence). CDR3 coding DNA: TGCAGTGCGGCTCCATACCGGGACAGGGGGGATAACTATGGCTACACCTTC. Protein product: CSAAPYRDRGDNYGYTF.

As concerns this clonotype: At one of its ends the junction is not consistent with the germline gene, which may arise from a read error. This chain uses TRBV10-3 with TRBJ1-2; D not certain. The CDR3 sequence is 13 residues long. Germline CDR1 and CDR2: ENHRY and SYGVKD. The DNA of the CDR3 is TGTGCCACCAGTGGTGTACCCGAGTATGGCTACACCTTC. It is translated as CATSGVPEYGYTF.

This clonotype was seen more than once but under ten times. V usage is TRBV4-3 and J usage is TRBJ2-7, with 11 bases matching TRBD2. After removal of 4 bases from V and 0 bases from J, the junction contained 5 bases not matched to a gene. The length of the CDR3 is 16 residues. Looked up from germline, CDR1 is LGHNA and CDR2 is YSLEER. The CDR3 DNA reads TGCGCCAGCAGCCCGGGACTAGCGGCCAGCTCCTACGAGCAGTACTTC. Translation gives CASSPGLAASSYEQYF.

This clonotype turned up a few times. The chain employs TRBV6-1 and TRBJ2-1; 11 bases agree with TRBD2. The CDR3 consists of 16 residues. CDR1 is MNHNS, CDR2 SASEGT, per germline. V dropped 4 bases and J dropped 2; count of bases not matched to a gene: 4. The CDR3 sequence is CASSVVAGGPYNEQFF. In nucleotides, the CDR3 is TGTGCCAGCAGTGTGGTAGCGGGAGGGCCCTACAATGAGCAGTTCTTC.

This clonotype was detected only once. The chain employs TRBV18 and TRBJ2-7; 8 nucleotides match TRBD1. Germline V gene lookup returns CDR1 KGHSH and CDR2 LQKENI. V lost 5 bases, J lost 3 bases, and 9 bases stayed unmatched. This CDR3 is 15 amino acids long. CDR3 DNA sequence: TGTGCCAGCTCATACAGCCGGGACAGGAACTACGAGCAGTACTTC. Its protein product is CASSYSRDRNYEQYF.

This chain uses TRBV4-1 with TRBJ1-1, with D perhaps TRBD1 (6 bases). There are 14 residues in the CDR3. Between the trimmed V and J ends, which lost 0 bases and 8 bases, there was a span of 13 bases. Germline V gene data show CDR1 as MGHRA and CDR2 as YSYEKL. This chain's CDR3 is CASSQETQGREAFF. The CDR3 bases are TGCGCCAGCAGCCAAGAAACACAGGGCCGAGAAGCTTTCTTT.

The J gene is TRBJ2-7, the V gene TRBV10-2; 8 bases agree with TRBD1. V shed 5 bases, J shed 5 bases, and the junction held 5 bases outside the gene matches. Germline loops: CDR1 WSHSY, CDR2 SAAADI. The CDR3 extends over 13 amino acids. CDR3 sequence (DNA): TGCGCCAGCAGTTCTCAGGGGGCGAACGAGCAGTACTTC. The encoded protein is CASSSQGANEQYF.

This clonotype has more than one count but fewer than ten. The chain combines TRBV15 with TRBJ2-4; maybe TRBD2 (7 bases). Germline lookup yields CDR1 LNHNV and CDR2 YYDKDF (reference sequence). V was cut by 3 bases and J by 1 base, with 19 bases left in between. The length of the CDR3 is 18 residues. The CDR3 DNA sequence: TGTGCCACCAGCAGCAGGGGCTGGGAGGGGAACGCCAAAAACATTCAGTACTTC. It is translated as CATSSRGWEGNAKNIQYF.

The chain combines TRBV20-1 with TRBJ2-4; D is perhaps TRBD1 (6 bases). Germline lookup yields CDR1 DFQATT and CDR2 SNEGSKA (reference sequence). This CDR3 spans 15 amino acids. V lost 0 bases and J lost 4, with 13 bases in between. The DNA for the CDR3 is TGCAGTGCTAGAGAGCCAGGGGACCAGAAAAACATTCAGTACTTC. Residues: CSAREPGDQKNIQYF.

Ten or more counts support this clonotype. The J gene is TRBJ2-1, the V gene TRBV29-1, with D uncertain. Trimming shortened V by 5 bases and J by 15 bases, and 26 bases separated the two germline ends. The CDR3 extends over 14 amino acids. Germline CDR1 and CDR2: SQVTM and ANQGSEA. CDR3 nucleotides: TGCAGCGTTCCCAAGGGTAGTAATCCCCTCCAGCGGTTCTTC. It specifies CSVPKGSNPLQRFF.